This TCR beta chain was found in a study of response to subunit inactivated influenza vaccine. Study-wide results and limits: Few additional T cells are recruited per seasonal influenza vaccination, authors suggested.

This clonotype was observed at least ten times. The antigen remains undetermined. Germline CDR1 and CDR2: DFQATT and SNEGSKA (reference sequence). The CDR3 is 14 amino acids. The junction had 6 bases not matched to a gene; V was cut back by 5 bases and J by 3 bases. TCRdb recomputed calls from the RT-PCR reads with MiXCR, one row per CDR3 protein. The data hold a few hundred thousand distinct CDR3 sequences, with approximately 14% observed a single time. V usage is TRBV20-1 and J usage is TRBJ2-3; 9 bases are shared with TRBD1. Sequencing was performed on PBMCs from blood, taken about 12 days after vaccination. The receptor was isolated from a middle-aged man who received an inactivated influenza vaccine. The CDR3 region has the DNA TGCAGTGCTTTCCGGGACAGGGTGACAGATACGCAGTATTTT. This encodes CSAFRDRVTDTQYF.